This T cell receptor beta chain was recorded in a study of human T cells and chemical hapten exposure. The CDR3 has 15 amino acids. Germline assignment: CDR1 SGHTA and CDR2 FQGNSA. J gave up 3 bases and V 5 bases, and 10 bases lay outside the gene matches. The time point was: patch test 3, about 24 weeks after DPC sensitization. Documented treatment: therapeutic diphenylcyclopropenone sensitization with weekly scalp DPC. Each patch test followed a blood draw. The study's library attached unique molecular identifiers to single cDNA molecules. TCRdb re-called the RACE reads with MiXCR, one entry per CDR3 protein. The table has about 170,000 distinct CDR3 sequences, about a quarter seen once.

This sequence originates from a woman under 30 with alopecia areata. Some clones in this sample may be carry-over from other donors' samples. The chain recombines TRBV7-2 with TRBJ2-7, with 7 nucleotides matching TRBD1. Source: whole blood, taken in connection with sensitization to the hapten diphenylcyclopropenone (DPC). The CDR3 loop reads CASSPFPRDSYEQYF. The CDR3 coding sequence is TGTGCCAGCAGCCCCTTCCCCCGGGACAGCTACGAGCAGTACTTC.